One and the same sample provided the 3 T cell receptor beta chains below, sequenced in a study of blood T cell repertoires in COVID-19. Libraries were prepared by immunoSEQ multiplex PCR; TCRdb keeps only in-frame clonotypes and omits some of them. The repertoire holds about 300,000 clones, 87% seen once, with about 6% in the top ten. Sample: PBMCs or T cells enriched from blood (not recorded which). These receptors were taken from a woman aged 30 to 39 who had recovered from COVID-19.

This clone was picked up a small number of times. This chain links TRBV2 with TRBJ2-7; no clear D gene. The CDR3 runs to 10 residues. V lost 6 bases, J lost 3 bases, and 3 bases lay in between. Per germline, CDR1 SNHLY and CDR2 FYNNEI. CDR3 loop: CASSIYEQYF. CDR3 nucleotides: TGTGCCAGCAGCATCTACGAGCAGTACTTC.

This clone showed up just a few times. CDR3 sequence (DNA): TGTGCCAGCAGCTTAGAGGGGGCAGGTGGCTACACCTTC. This encodes CASSLEGAGGYTF. The V gene is TRBV11-2, the J gene TRBJ1-2, with D possibly TRBD1 on 6 matching bases. Trimming took off 0 bases at V and 7 bases at J, with 9 bases between the two ends. Germline-derived CDR1 and CDR2 are SGHAT and FQNNGV. The CDR3 runs to 13 residues.

The gene calls are TRBV3-1 (or the pseudogene TRBV3-2) and TRBJ2-1, with D possibly being TRBD2 (6 bases). The CDR3 is 13 amino acids. CDR1 LGHDT and CDR2 YNNKEL come from the germline V gene (reference sequence). The ends were cut back, 5 bases at V and 12 bases at J, with 17 bases in the middle. CDR3 residues: CASSASGQPPQFF. In DNA form, the CDR3 reads TGTGCCAGCAGCGCCAGCGGGCAACCTCCGCAGTTCTTC.